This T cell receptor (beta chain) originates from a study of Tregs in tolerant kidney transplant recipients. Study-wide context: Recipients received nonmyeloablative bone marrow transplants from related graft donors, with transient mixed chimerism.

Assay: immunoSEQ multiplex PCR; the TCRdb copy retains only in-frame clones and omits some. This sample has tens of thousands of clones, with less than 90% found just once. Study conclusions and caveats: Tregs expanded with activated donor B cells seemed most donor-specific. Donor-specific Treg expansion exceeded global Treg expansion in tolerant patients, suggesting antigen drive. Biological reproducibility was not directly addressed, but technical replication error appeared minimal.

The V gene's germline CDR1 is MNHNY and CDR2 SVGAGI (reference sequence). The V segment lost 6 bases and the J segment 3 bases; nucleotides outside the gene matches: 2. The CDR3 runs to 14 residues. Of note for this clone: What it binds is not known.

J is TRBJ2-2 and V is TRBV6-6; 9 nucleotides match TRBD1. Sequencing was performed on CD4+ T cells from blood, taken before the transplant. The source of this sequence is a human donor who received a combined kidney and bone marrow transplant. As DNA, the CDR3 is TGTGCCAGCAGGGGGGACAGGGACACCGGGGAGCTGTTTTTT. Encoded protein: CASRGDRDTGELFF.